The rows below give T cell receptor beta chains drawn from one sample of a study of cytomegalovirus exposure and HLA in healthy donors. Assay: immunoSEQ multiplex PCR; the TCRdb copy retains only in-frame clones and omits some. This table holds about 120,000 clones, roughly 80% found once. Sequencing was carried out using PBMCs. These receptor sequences come from a man aged 25 to 40 in good health and CMV-seronegative. Each CDR3 is given with its conserved first and last residue. The order of the fields is clone size, J gene, D gene, V gene, CDR3 protein, CDR3 DNA. The D gene is left open where the match is weak. Size tells how often a clone was seen (once, few, many) or the class of an expanded clone, and some rows leave it out.

-	TRBJ2-6	-	TRBV5-6	CASSSPGSGANGLTF	TGTGCCAGCAGCTCCCCTGGCTCTGGGGCCAACGGCCTGACTTTC
-	TRBJ2-5	TRBD2	TRBV28	CASSLWTSGQETQYF	TGTGCCAGCAGTTTGTGGACTAGCGGCCAAGAGACCCAGTACTTC
-	TRBJ2-4	TRBD1	TRBV29-1	CSSRQGNSQYF	TGCAGCTCCCGACAGGGAAACAGTCAGTACTTC
-	TRBJ2-5	TRBD2	TRBV18	CASSQGLAGGPETQYF	TGTGCCAGCTCACAAGGACTAGCGGGGGGGCCGGAGACCCAGTACTTC
few	TRBJ1-6	-	TRBV27	CASRPAGGRGGSPLHF	TGTGCCAGCAGACCCGCGGGAGGGAGGGGTGGTTCACCCCTCCACTTT
-	TRBJ1-1	-	TRBV7-8	CASSSWTALNTEAFF	TGTGCCAGCAGCTCCTGGACAGCCCTGAACACTGAAGCTTTCTTT
-	TRBJ1-5	-	TRBV19	CASSMDSDQPQHF	TGTGCCAGTAGTATGGACAGCGATCAGCCCCAGCATTTT
few	TRBJ2-6	-	TRBV15	CATSRDSDSGANGLTF	TGTGCCACCAGCAGAGATTCCGACTCTGGGGCCAACGGCCTGACTTTC
few	TRBJ2-1	-	TRBV18	CASSPPITGRNLSYNEQFF	TGTGCCAGCTCACCACCAATAACAGGTCGTAACCTCTCCTACAATGAGCAGTTCTTC
-	TRBJ1-5	TRBD1	TRBV6-1	CASSRDRDSNQPQHF	TGTGCCAGCAGTAGAGACAGGGATAGCAATCAGCCCCAGCATTTT
once	TRBJ2-3	-	TRBV4-3	CASSQGTAGVTDTQYF	TGCGCCAGCAGCCAAGGAACAGCAGGGGTCACAGATACGCAGTATTTT
-	TRBJ1-2	-	TRBV5-8	CASSLGATNYGYTF	TGTGCCAGCAGCTTGGGGGCTACTAACTATGGCTACACCTTC
-	TRBJ2-5	TRBD1	TRBV19	CASSIGQGLETQYF	TGTGCCAGTAGTATAGGACAGGGGTTGGAGACCCAGTACTTC
-	TRBJ1-4	-	TRBV28	CASSYSIATNEKLFF	TGTGCCAGCAGTTACTCTATCGCAACTAATGAAAAACTGTTTTTT
-	TRBJ1-4	-	TRBV15	CATSKRQDNEKLFF	TGTGCCACCAGCAAACGACAGGACAATGAAAAACTGTTTTTT
-	TRBJ2-5	-	TRBV2	CASSPRTATPGETQYF	TGTGCCAGCAGTCCCAGGACAGCTACTCCAGGGGAGACCCAGTACTTC
-	TRBJ1-6	-	TRBV30	CAWSLGQSNSPLHF	TGTGCCTGGAGCCTCGGACAGTCTAATTCACCCCTCCACTTT
few	TRBJ2-7	TRBD1	TRBV11-2	CASTRDRVPGEQYF	TGTGCCAGCACCCGGGACAGGGTGCCCGGGGAGCAGTACTTC
once	TRBJ2-2	-	TRBV18	CASSPNRVLSTGELFF	TGTGCCAGCTCACCGAACAGGGTTCTGAGCACCGGGGAGCTGTTTTTT
-	TRBJ2-2	TRBD2	TRBV11-3	CASSSGLADTGELFF	TGTGCCAGCAGCTCGGGACTAGCGGACACCGGGGAGCTGTTTTTT
few	TRBJ2-7	TRBD2	TRBV7-9	CASSLALAGVYYEQYF	TGTGCCAGCAGCTTAGCGCTGGCGGGGGTTTACTACGAGCAGTACTTC
-	TRBJ2-2	TRBD1	TRBV4-1	CASNDRGMYSGELFF	TGCGCCAGCAACGACAGGGGAATGTACTCCGGGGAGCTGTTTTTT
-	TRBJ2-1	-	TRBV6-6	CASSYRQVPSNEQFF	TGTGCCAGCAGTTACCGACAGGTCCCGAGCAATGAGCAGTTCTTC
-	TRBJ1-1	-	TRBV10-1	CASSDGRGRTEAFF	TGCGCCAGCAGTGATGGCAGGGGTAGAACTGAAGCTTTCTTT
-	TRBJ1-1	-	TRBV28	CASSFGRAPEAFF	TGTGCCAGCAGTTTCGGCAGGGCCCCCGAAGCTTTCTTT
-	TRBJ2-7	-	TRBV28	CASGTGSYEQYF	TGTGCCAGCGGAACAGGATCCTACGAGCAGTACTTC
-	TRBJ2-7	TRBD1	TRBV2	CASSEFGTGVSYEQYF	TGTGCCAGCAGTGAATTCGGGACAGGGGTATCCTACGAGCAGTACTTC
-	TRBJ2-1	TRBD1	TRBV6-5	CASSYEGQGYYEQFF	TGTGCCAGCAGTTACGAGGGACAGGGATACTATGAGCAGTTCTTC
-	TRBJ1-1	-	TRBV27	CASSPGEVRAFF	TGTGCCAGCAGTCCTGGTGAGGTTCGGGCTTTCTTT
-	TRBJ2-5	-	TRBV7-2	CASSLGRSWEQYF	TGTGCCAGCAGCTTAGGGCGGTCGTGGGAGCAGTACTTC
-	TRBJ1-5	-	TRBV19	CASAGMRDNQPQHF	TGTGCCTCCGCCGGGATGCGGGACAATCAGCCCCAGCATTTT
-	TRBJ2-1	-	TRBV7-2	CASSPILQGDEQFF	TGTGCCAGCAGTCCCATATTACAGGGCGATGAGCAGTTCTTC
-	TRBJ1-1	TRBD1	TRBV7-9	CASSSPRTGFEAFF	TGTGCCAGCAGCTCACCACGGACAGGATTTGAAGCTTTCTTT
-	TRBJ1-2	-	TRBV6-5	CASSFSGHLNYGYTF	TGTGCCAGCAGTTTTTCGGGACACCTTAACTATGGCTACACCTTC
-	TRBJ1-4	-	TRBV30	CAWKGQGSEKLFF	TGTGCCTGGAAGGGGCAGGGAAGTGAAAAACTGTTTTTT
-	TRBJ1-4	-	TRBV30	CAWGGTGKLFF	TGTGCCTGGGGGGGAACAGGGAAACTGTTTTTT
-	TRBJ2-7	-	TRBV10-3	CAITEGQFYEQYF	TGTGCCATCACAGAAGGACAGTTCTACGAGCAGTACTTC
-	TRBJ1-5	-	TRBV7-2	CASSRGGISNQPQHF	TGTGCCAGCAGTCGTGGCGGGATTAGCAATCAGCCCCAGCATTTT
-	TRBJ2-4	-	TRBV11-2	CASSLGGDSQYF	TGTGCCAGCAGCTTGGGCGGGGACAGTCAGTACTTC
once	TRBJ2-7	TRBD1	TRBV5-1	CASSPGPGGYEQYF	TGCGCCAGCAGCCCGGGGCCAGGGGGCTACGAGCAGTACTTC
-	TRBJ1-5	TRBD1	TRBV28	CASRGTGGHQPQHF	TGTGCCAGCAGGGGGACAGGGGGCCATCAGCCCCAGCATTTT
-	TRBJ2-5	TRBD1	TRBV7-2	CASGLQGAETQYF	TGTGCCAGCGGCCTACAGGGGGCAGAGACCCAGTACTTC
-	TRBJ2-1	TRBD1	TRBV7-2	CASSPRQGTYNEQFF	TGTGCCAGCAGCCCGCGACAGGGAACCTACAATGAGCAGTTCTTC
-	TRBJ2-1	TRBD1	TRBV2	CASMAGGNEQFF	TGTGCCAGCATGGCAGGGGGCAATGAGCAGTTCTTC
-	TRBJ2-1	TRBD1	TRBV7-9	CSSSDSRQGPDNEQFF	TGTTCCAGCAGCGATTCGAGACAGGGTCCCGACAATGAGCAGTTCTTC
-	TRBJ1-1	TRBD1	TRBV28	CASSFEGGRVGGTEAFF	TGTGCCAGCAGTTTTGAAGGGGGCCGAGTCGGGGGCACTGAAGCTTTCTTT